Below are 5 T cell receptor beta chains sequenced from a single sample in a study of T cells in Graves' hyperthyroidism and ophthalmopathy (dated by TCRdb to 2018 to 2020). Library construction relied on multiplex PCR. Sequencing instrument: Illumina HiSeq 2000. The TCR beta CDR3 regions were amplified from RNA transcripts. The TCR CDR3 was subjected to a first round of RT-PCR using the HTBI primer set and the Qiagen OneStep RT-PCR kit. TCRdb cleaned the public reads at Q25 with fastp, built clones with MiXCR and kept in-frame beta chains. Rows are combined by CDR3 protein, so each entry shows the most common genes and DNA. The sample includes more than 500,000 distinct CDR3 sequences, with 16% observed a single time. Of the sample, over 25% is held by the ten largest clones. The material sequenced was blood. The receptors stem from a woman aged 25 to 39 with Graves' ophthalmopathy.

The V gene is TRBV6-1, the J gene TRBJ2-1, with 9 positions matching TRBD2. The CDR3 is 14 amino acids. The V gene end was trimmed by 8 bases and the J gene end by 7 bases; junction bases not matched to a gene: 9. CDR1 MNHNS and CDR2 SASEGT come from the germline V gene. The CDR3 region has the DNA TGTGCCAGCCTTAGCGGGAGAGGGGGGAATGAGCAGTTCTTC. As protein: CASLSGRGGNEQFF.

A few counts support this clonotype. The chain is built from TRBV7-9 and TRBJ2-3; the match to TRBD2 covers 7 bases. Germline lookup yields CDR1 SEHNR and CDR2 FQNEAQ (reference sequence). After removal of 5 bases from V and 5 bases from J, the junction contained 10 bases not matched to a gene. The CDR3 is 15 residues long. The CDR3 nucleotides are TGTGCCAGCAGCCTAGGGGACTCGGGAGGAGATACGCAGTATTTT. Amino acids: CASSLGDSGGDTQYF.

About this clonotype: The junction departs from the called germline gene at one end, perhaps through a read error. The chain links TRBV12-3 or TRBV12-4 to TRBJ1-3, with a tentative D call TRBD1 (6 bases). The length of the CDR3 is 15 residues. DNA of the CDR3: TGTGCCAGCAGTTTACAGGGGAGCTCTGGAGACACCATATATTTT. Translating it yields CASSLQGSSGDTIYF.

In its sample, this clonotype was seen many times. This chain connects TRBV28 to TRBJ1-3; D not resolved. Germline V CDR1 and CDR2: MDHEN, SYDVKM. This CDR3 is 11 amino acids long. Trimming left V 6 bases short and J 4 bases short, with 4 bases between. This CDR3 is CASRGGNTIYF. CDR3 DNA: TGTGCCAGCAGGGGCGGAAACACCATATATTTT. Full variable domain (outside the CDR3, taken from reference TRBV28 and TRBJ1-3): DVKVTQSSRYLVKRTGEKVFLECVQDMDHENMFWYRQDPGLGLRLIYFSYDVKMKEKGDIPEGYSVSREKKERFSLILESASTNQTSMYLCASRGGNTIYFGEGSWLTVV.

There are many counts of this clonotype. The genes are TRBV30 and TRBJ2-2; the D gene is possibly TRBD2 (6 bases). The CDR3 has 11 residues. With 5 bases removed from V and 8 bases from J, the gap between germline ends came to 9 bases. From germline, CDR1 is GTSNPN and CDR2 SVGIG (reference sequence). This chain's CDR3 is CAWGLSGELFF. CDR3 DNA: TGTGCCTGGGGACTATCTGGGGAGCTGTTTTTT.